Listed here are 17 T cell receptor beta chains from one sample, sequenced in a study of a mutant IDH1 vaccine in newly diagnosed glioma. Using immunoSEQ multiplex PCR, the repertoire was profiled, and TCRdb retains in-frame clones only, with some absent. The table lists some 87,000 clones, more than 80% of them singletons. The time point is: week 47, end of study. Alongside topical imiquimod, each dose of vaccine comprised 300 ug of mutant IDH1 20-mer peptide. These receptors have no identified antigens. The sample here was PBMCs, taken from a glioma patient whose treatment included an IDH1 peptide vaccine. All receptors derive from a man aged 35 to 55 with glioma.

The J gene is TRBJ1-5, the V gene TRBV6-1; TRBD1 agrees at 9 bases. The CDR3 runs 15 residues. Germline V gene data show CDR1 as MNHNS and CDR2 as SASEGT. The trim removed 7 bases at V and 0 bases at J, leaving 4 bases unmatched. The CDR3 DNA reads as TGTGCCAGCACTTGGACAGGGGTTAGCAATCAGCCCCAGCATTTT. Amino acids: CASTWTGVSNQPQHF.

This clone came up a few times. The rearrangement links TRBV10-2 to TRBJ1-5; D possibly corresponds to TRBD1 (5 bases). Trimming took off 3 bases at V and 7 bases at J, with 10 bases between the two ends. From germline, CDR1 is WSHSY and CDR2 SAAADI. This CDR3 is built from 13 residues. Here the CDR3 DNA reads TGCGCCAGCAGTGACTACGAGGGGCAGCCCCAGCATTTT. Its translation: CASSDYEGQPQHF.

The V gene is TRBV6-6, the J gene TRBJ2-7; 9 positions match TRBD2. This CDR3 is 16 amino acids long. Germline assignment: CDR1 MNHNY and CDR2 SVGAGI (reference sequence). V was clipped by 6 bases and J by 2 bases; unmatched bases: 11. Here the CDR3 reads CASSPPLAGTTYEQYF. CDR3 DNA sequence: TGTGCCAGCAGCCCCCCCCTAGCGGGGACTACCTACGAGCAGTACTTC.

CDR3 in amino acids: CASSPWADTDTQYF. Written as DNA, the CDR3 is TGTGCCAGCAGCCCGTGGGCAGACACAGATACGCAGTATTTT. The rearrangement links TRBV9 to TRBJ2-3; D not resolved. Germline V gene sequence: CDR1 SGDLS, CDR2 YYNGEE. The CDR3 loop spans 14 amino acids. Deletions cut 4 bases from V and 2 bases from J, with 11 bases between.

The gene calls are TRBV4-1 and TRBJ2-2, with D perhaps being TRBD1 or TRBD2 (5 bases each). Trimming took off 7 bases at V and 0 bases at J, with 18 bases between the two ends. The germline gives CDR1 MGHRA, CDR2 YSYEKL. The CDR3 has 17 residues. This CDR3 is CASTPDLQVANTGELFF. The CDR3 DNA reads as TGCGCCAGCACCCCGGACTTACAGGTTGCGAACACCGGGGAGCTGTTTTTT.

This clone was seen only a few times. The V gene is TRBV30, the J gene TRBJ1-5; 7 nucleotides align to TRBD1. Germline CDR1 is GTSNPN and CDR2 is SVGIG (reference sequence). CDR3 length: 15 residues. After removal of 1 base from V and 4 bases from J, the junction contained 7 bases not matched to a gene. The CDR3 sequence: CAWSAGTADNQPQHF. The CDR3 DNA follows: TGTGCCTGGAGTGCTGGGACAGCCGATAATCAGCCCCAGCATTTT.

V gene TRBV6-1 combines with J gene TRBJ1-2; D remains unclear. Germline loops: CDR1 MNHNS, CDR2 SASEGT. The CDR3 has 15 amino acids. V was pared by 7 bases and J by 3 bases, with 18 bases between. CDR3 bases: TGTGCCAGCATAAAATGGACGGAAACTTACTATGGCTACACCTTC. Its protein is CASIKWTETYYGYTF.

V is TRBV5-1 and J is TRBJ2-5, with D possibly TRBD2 on 5 matching bases. The ends were cut back, 0 bases at V and 11 bases at J, with 17 bases in the middle. The CDR3 is 14 amino acids. Germline lookup yields CDR1 SGHRS and CDR2 YFSETQ. DNA for the CDR3: TGCGCCAGCAGCTTGGGTTCTCAGTTTGGGGAGCAGTACTTC. Protein sequence: CASSLGSQFGEQYF.

V and J are TRBV4-2 and TRBJ2-2; 12 bases map to TRBD2. The ends lost 3 bases at V and 9 bases at J; junction bases unmatched: 11. The CDR3 loop spans 17 amino acids. Per germline, CDR1 LGHNA and CDR2 YNFKEQ. Here the CDR3 DNA reads TGTGCCAGCAGCCAGGGTGCCCTAGCGGGAGGGCGGAGGGAGCTGTTTTTT. This codes for CASSQGALAGGRRELFF.

V is TRBV7-3 and J is TRBJ2-7; a weak D match, TRBD1 (5 bases). CDR3 length: 14 amino acids. Between the trimmed V and J ends, which lost 5 bases and 5 bases, there was a span of 16 bases. Per the germline V gene, CDR1 is SGHTA and CDR2 is FQGTGA. CDR3 amino acids: CASSPGRVGHEQYF. CDR3 nucleotides: TGTGCCAGCAGCCCGGGCAGGGTGGGCCACGAGCAGTACTTC.

This chain uses TRBV25-1 with TRBJ1-2, with D unresolved. Germline V gene data show CDR1 as MGHDK and CDR2 as SYGVNS. This CDR3 spans 13 amino acids. With 1 base removed from V and 8 bases from J, the gap between germline ends came to 11 bases. The CDR3: CASSESGFRGYTF. The CDR3 DNA reads TGTGCCAGCAGTGAATCCGGATTCCGGGGCTACACCTTC.

The V call is TRBV7-2, the J call TRBJ1-3, with TRBD1 matching over 9 bases. Trimming removed 4 bases from V and 3 bases from J; junction bases left unmatched: 4. This CDR3 is 15 amino acids long. Germline V gene sequence: CDR1 SGHTA, CDR2 FQGNSA. In nucleotides, the CDR3 is TGTGCCAGCAGCTCCGGGACAGGGTTTGGAAACACCATATATTTT. It is translated as CASSSGTGFGNTIYF.

The chain couples TRBV27 to TRBJ1-1, with D tentatively TRBD1 (6 bases). The CDR3 spans 14 residues. Germline CDR1 is MNHEY and CDR2 is SMNVEV (reference sequence). The V and J ends lost 1 base and 4 bases respectively, with 10 bases between them. CDR3 sequence (DNA): TGTGCCAGCAGTTTATGGGGGCGCGGCACTGAAGCTTTCTTT. This codes for CASSLWGRGTEAFF.

This chain uses TRBV28 with TRBJ1-1; TRBD1 agrees at 8 bases. CDR1 is MDHEN, CDR2 SYDVKM, per germline. The CDR3 consists of 17 residues. Trimming cost V 5 bases and J 3 bases; bases outside gene matches: 14. CDR3 in DNA: TGTGCCAGCAGTCCCGTAGGACAGGGACGACACTACACTGAAGCTTTCTTT. It yields the protein CASSPVGQGRHYTEAFF.

There are a few counts of this clone. The chain joins TRBV2 to TRBJ1-5; D might be TRBD1 (5 bases). Trimming removed 7 bases at V and 0 bases at J, with 13 bases between. The CDR3 is 15 amino acids. Germline assignment: CDR1 SNHLY and CDR2 FYNNEI. CDR3 sequence reads: CASKNQGGSNQPQHF. The CDR3 coding sequence is TGTGCCAGCAAGAATCAGGGTGGTAGCAATCAGCCCCAGCATTTT.

The chain carries TRBV7-9 and TRBJ2-1; TRBD2 matches 7 bases. Germline trimming cut 2 bases from V and 7 bases from J; bases unmatched to any gene: 2. From germline, CDR1 is SEHNR and CDR2 FQNEAQ (reference sequence). The CDR3 contains 13 residues. This CDR3 is CASSLSGVNEQFF. CDR3 nucleotide sequence: TGTGCCAGCAGCTTAAGCGGGGTAAATGAGCAGTTCTTC. The variable domain in full, completed from reference TRBV7-9 and TRBJ2-1, reads DTGVSQNPRHKITKRGQNVTFRCDPISEHNRLYWYRQTLGQGPEFLTYFQNEAQLEKSRLLSDRFSAERPKGSFSTLEIQRTEQGDSAMYLCASSLSGVNEQFFGPGTRLTVL.

This clone appeared a few times. For the CDR3, the DNA is TGTGCCATCGCGGGGGGATTAGCGGGAGGGAGTGAGCAGTTCTTC. Its protein product is CAIAGGLAGGSEQFF. The chain has TRBV7-8 and TRBJ2-1; 11 bases are a match to TRBD2. V gave up 10 bases and J gave up 9 bases; unmatched junction bases: 14. The CDR3 consists of 15 residues. The V gene's germline CDR1 is SGHVS and CDR2 FQNEAQ.